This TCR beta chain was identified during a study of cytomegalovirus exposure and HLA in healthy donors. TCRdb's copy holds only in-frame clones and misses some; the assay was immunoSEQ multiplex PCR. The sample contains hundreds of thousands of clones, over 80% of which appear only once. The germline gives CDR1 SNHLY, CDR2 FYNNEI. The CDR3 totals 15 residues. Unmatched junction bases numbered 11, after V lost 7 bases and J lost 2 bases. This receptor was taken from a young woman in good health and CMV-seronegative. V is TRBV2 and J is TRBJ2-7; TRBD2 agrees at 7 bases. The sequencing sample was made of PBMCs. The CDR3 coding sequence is TGTGCCAGCACCTCCGCGGCTAGCGGTACCTACGAGCAGTACTTC. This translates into CASTSAASGTYEQYF.